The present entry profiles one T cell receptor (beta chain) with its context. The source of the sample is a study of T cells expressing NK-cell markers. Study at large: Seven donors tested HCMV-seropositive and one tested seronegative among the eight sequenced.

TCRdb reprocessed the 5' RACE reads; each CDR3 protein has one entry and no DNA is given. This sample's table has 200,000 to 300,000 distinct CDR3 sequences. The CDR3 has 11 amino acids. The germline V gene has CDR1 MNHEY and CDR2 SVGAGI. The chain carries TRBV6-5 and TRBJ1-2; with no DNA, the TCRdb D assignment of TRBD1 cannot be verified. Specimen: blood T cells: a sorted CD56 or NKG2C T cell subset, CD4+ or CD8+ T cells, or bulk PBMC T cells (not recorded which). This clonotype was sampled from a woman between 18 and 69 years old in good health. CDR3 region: CASSAGYGYTF.